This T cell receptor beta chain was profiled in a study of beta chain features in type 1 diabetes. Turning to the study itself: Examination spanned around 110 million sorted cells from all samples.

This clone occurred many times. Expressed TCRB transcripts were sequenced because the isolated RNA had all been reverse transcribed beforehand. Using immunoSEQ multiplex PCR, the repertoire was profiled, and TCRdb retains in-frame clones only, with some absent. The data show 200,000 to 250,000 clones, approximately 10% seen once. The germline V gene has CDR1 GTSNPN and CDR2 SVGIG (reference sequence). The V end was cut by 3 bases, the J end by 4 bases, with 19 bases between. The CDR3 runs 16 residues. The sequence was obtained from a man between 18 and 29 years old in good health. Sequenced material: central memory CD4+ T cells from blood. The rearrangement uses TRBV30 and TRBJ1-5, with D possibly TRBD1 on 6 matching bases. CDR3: CAWSMKGDVSNQPQHF. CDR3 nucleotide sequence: TGTGCCTGGAGCATGAAGGGGGACGTGAGTAATCAGCCCCAGCATTTT.